The rows below give T cell receptor beta chains drawn from one sample of a study of beta chain features in type 1 diabetes. Data came from immunoSEQ multiplex PCR; TCRdb stores just in-frame clones and leaves some out. The sample consists of hundreds of thousands of clones, approximately 12% of them appearing once. The sequenced material came from naive CD4+ T cells from blood. These receptors all stem from a young man in good health. Each CDR3 is given with its conserved first and last residue. The D gene is left open where the match is weak. Expanded clones get a size class; other rows say once, few or many, or leave the size out.

TRBJ1-5,NA,TRBV5-8,NA,CASSLEAASFSNQPQHF,TGTGCCAGCAGCTTGGAGGCAGCTAGCTTTAGCAATCAGCCCCAGCATTTT
TRBJ2-7,few,TRBV28,NA,CATIDPTYEQYF,TGTGCCACCATAGATCCAACCTACGAGCAGTACTTC
TRBJ2-7,few,TRBV11-2,NA,CASSLDTGWVSYEQYF,TGTGCCAGCAGCTTAGATACAGGGTGGGTTTCCTACGAGCAGTACTTC
TRBJ2-2,NA,TRBV7-9,TRBD2,CASSLSSGGSGELFF,TGTGCCAGCAGCTTGTCTAGCGGGGGCTCCGGGGAGCTGTTTTTT
TRBJ2-5,NA,TRBV7-9,NA,CASSLRGFGLETQYF,TGTGCCAGCAGCTTACGGGGATTTGGACTGGAGACCCAGTACTTC
TRBJ2-7,few,TRBV7-2,TRBD2,CASSLAAGEAYEQYF,TGTGCCAGCAGCTTAGCGGCGGGGGAGGCCTACGAGCAGTACTTC
TRBJ2-1,NA,TRBV30,TRBD2,CAWTKLLAGGHEQFF,TGTGCCTGGACCAAACTTCTAGCGGGGGGTCATGAGCAGTTCTTC
TRBJ1-5,NA,TRBV28,NA,CASRGGLNQPQHF,TGTGCCAGCAGGGGGGGGCTGAATCAGCCCCAGCATTTT
TRBJ1-2,NA,TRBV28,NA,CASRSPRAAGYTF,TGTGCCAGCAGATCCCCCAGGGCCGCGGGCTACACCTTC
TRBJ1-1,NA,TRBV5-1,NA,CASTQGNTEAFF,TGCGCCAGCACACAGGGGAACACTGAAGCTTTCTTT
TRBJ1-2,NA,TRBV10-3,NA,CAISTPDRTGYTF,TGTGCCATCAGTACCCCTGACAGGACTGGCTACACCTTC
TRBJ2-7,many,TRBV10-3,TRBD2,CAISDLLAGVYEQYF,TGTGCCATCAGTGATTTACTAGCGGGAGTCTACGAGCAGTACTTC
TRBJ2-5,NA,TRBV7-9,NA,CASSLAGAETQYF,TGTGCCAGCAGCTTGGCTGGGGCCGAGACCCAGTACTTC
TRBJ2-7,few,TRBV7-2,NA,CASSNRQTQYF,TGTGCCAGCAGCAATCGACAGACGCAGTACTTC
TRBJ1-5,NA,TRBV7-2,NA,CASSRTGPDQPQHF,TGTGCCAGCAGCCGAACAGGGCCAGATCAGCCCCAGCATTTT
TRBJ2-7,few,TRBV30,TRBD1,CAWNRGRYEQYF,TGTGCCTGGAACAGGGGGAGGTACGAGCAGTACTTC
TRBJ2-7,NA,TRBV5-1,NA,CASRMTSGGVYEQYF,TGCGCCAGCAGAATGACTTCCGGGGGAGTCTACGAGCAGTACTTC
TRBJ2-1,NA,TRBV7-7,TRBD2,CASSLTRTSGNDEQFF,TGTGCTAGCAGCTTAACCCGGACTAGCGGGAATGATGAGCAGTTCTTC
TRBJ1-1,few,TRBV7-6,NA,CAILDRMNTEAFF,TGTGCCATCTTAGACAGGATGAACACTGAAGCTTTCTTT
TRBJ1-3,NA,TRBV15,TRBD1,CATSPRTGHSGNTIYF,TGTGCCACCAGCCCCCGGACAGGCCACTCTGGAAACACCATATATTTT
TRBJ2-2,few,TRBV2,TRBD1,CASIPDRSTGELFF,TGTGCCAGCATTCCGGACAGGTCCACCGGGGAGCTGTTTTTT
TRBJ1-5,NA,TRBV6-6,NA,CASSYRGGGNQPQHF,TGTGCCAGCAGTTACCGGGGGGGCGGCAATCAGCCCCAGCATTTT
TRBJ1-1,NA,TRBV14,NA,CASSRYPWSEAFF,TGTGCCAGCAGCCGATATCCCTGGAGTGAAGCTTTCTTT
TRBJ2-3,NA,TRBV20-1,NA,CSARAPSRQYF,TGCAGTGCTAGAGCGCCTAGTAGGCAGTATTTT
TRBJ2-7,few,TRBV28,TRBD1,CASSQSSTGGSYEQYF,TGTGCCAGCAGTCAGTCCTCAACAGGGGGCTCTTACGAGCAGTACTTC
TRBJ2-1,NA,TRBV28,TRBD1,CASSSPRTGSYNEQFF,TGTGCCAGCAGTTCGCCCAGGACAGGCTCCTACAATGAGCAGTTCTTC
TRBJ2-3,NA,TRBV7-6,TRBD2,CASSAQLLAGMSTDTQYF,TGTGCCAGCAGCGCCCAACTACTAGCGGGGATGAGCACAGATACGCAGTATTTT
TRBJ1-4,NA,TRBV6-5,NA,CASSYSVTLEKLFF,TGTGCCAGCAGTTACTCGGTGACTCTGGAAAAACTGTTTTTT
TRBJ2-2,few,TRBV11-2,TRBD1,CASSLGDREAGELFF,TGTGCCAGCAGCTTGGGGGACAGGGAGGCCGGGGAGCTGTTTTTT
TRBJ1-1,few,TRBV19,TRBD1,CASKDRGRMRFGAFF,TGTGCCAGTAAGGACAGGGGGAGAATGAGGTTTGGAGCTTTCTTT
TRBJ2-7,few,TRBV7-9,NA,CASSQRAGPYEQYF,TGTGCCAGCAGCCAGCGGGCAGGCCCTTACGAGCAGTACTTC
TRBJ2-7,few,TRBV6-5,TRBD2,CVTSGQYEQYF,TGTGTTACTAGCGGGCAATACGAGCAGTACTTC
TRBJ2-1,NA,TRBV28,TRBD2,CASRNGRENEQFF,TGTGCCAGCAGAAACGGGCGGGAGAATGAGCAGTTCTTC
TRBJ2-7,NA,TRBV28,NA,CASRTPGAFRYF,TGTGCCAGCAGGACCCCAGGGGCCTTTAGGTACTTC
TRBJ2-7,NA,TRBV30,NA,CAWSPLQSYEQYF,TGTGCCTGGAGCCCCCTTCAGTCCTACGAGCAGTACTTC
TRBJ2-7,few,TRBV11-2,TRBD2,CASSFSGRPYEQYF,TGTGCCAGCAGCTTTAGCGGGAGGCCCTACGAGCAGTACTTC
TRBJ2-3,few,TRBV4-2,NA,CASSLSSVRDPRDTQYF,TGTGCCAGCAGCCTTTCATCAGTGCGGGACCCTCGAGATACGCAGTATTTT
TRBJ2-7,few,TRBV7-2,NA,CASSLGRAIGYEQYF,TGTGCCAGCAGCTTAGGGAGGGCTATCGGCTACGAGCAGTACTTC
TRBJ1-4,few,TRBV4-3,NA,CASSQALGRVEKLFF,TGCGCCAGCAGCCAAGCTCTGGGGAGGGTTGAAAAACTGTTTTTT
TRBJ2-1,NA,TRBV10-3,NA,CAIGPQGHNEQFF,TGTGCCATCGGTCCGCAGGGTCACAATGAGCAGTTCTTC
TRBJ1-2,few,TRBV29-1,NA,CSVDRAGYGYTF,TGCAGCGTTGACAGGGCTGGCTATGGCTACACCTTC
TRBJ2-3,NA,TRBV28,NA,CASSPVQGTDTQYF,TGTGCCAGCAGCCCAGTCCAGGGTACAGATACGCAGTATTTT